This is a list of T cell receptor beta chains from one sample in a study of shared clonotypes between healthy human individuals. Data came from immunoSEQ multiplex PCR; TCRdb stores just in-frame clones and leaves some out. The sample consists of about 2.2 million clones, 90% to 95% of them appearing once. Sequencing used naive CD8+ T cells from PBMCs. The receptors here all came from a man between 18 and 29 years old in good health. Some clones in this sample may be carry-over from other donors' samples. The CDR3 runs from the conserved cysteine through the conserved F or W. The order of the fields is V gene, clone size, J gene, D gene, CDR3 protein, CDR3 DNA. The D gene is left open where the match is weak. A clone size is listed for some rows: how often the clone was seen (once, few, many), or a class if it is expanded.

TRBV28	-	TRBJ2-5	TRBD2	CASSTPREREGQETQYF	TGTGCCAGCAGTACCCCCAGGGAGCGGGAGGGCCAAGAGACCCAGTACTTC
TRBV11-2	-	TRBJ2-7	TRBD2	CASSLVGGPYEQYF	TGTGCCAGCAGCTTAGTGGGAGGGCCGTATGAGCAGTACTTC
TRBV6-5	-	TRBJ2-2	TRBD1	CASSYLRTGVGELFF	TGTGCCAGCAGTTACTTGCGGACAGGCGTGGGGGAGCTGTTTTTT
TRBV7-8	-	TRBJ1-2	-	CASSLDRDGYTF	TGTGCCAGCAGCTTAGATCGGGACGGCTACACCTTC
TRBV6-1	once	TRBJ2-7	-	CASSEARRSRWEQYF	TGTGCCAGCAGTGAAGCGCGGCGGAGTCGGTGGGAGCAGTACTTC
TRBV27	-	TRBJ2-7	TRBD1	CASSLFQGAYEQYF	TGTGCCAGCAGTTTATTCCAGGGGGCCTACGAGCAGTACTTC
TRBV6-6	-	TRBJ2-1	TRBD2	CASSYIAGGPGEQFF	TGTGCCAGCAGTTACATAGCGGGAGGGCCAGGTGAGCAGTTCTTC
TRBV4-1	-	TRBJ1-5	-	CASRQVGFNQPQHF	TGCGCCAGCAGGCAGGTGGGTTTCAATCAGCCCCAGCATTTT
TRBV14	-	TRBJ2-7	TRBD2	CASSQVTAGAYEQYF	TGTGCCAGCAGCCAAGTCACAGCGGGAGCCTACGAGCAGTACTTC
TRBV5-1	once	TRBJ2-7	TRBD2	CASRWTSGSGEHEQYF	TGCGCCAGCAGGTGGACTAGCGGGAGTGGTGAACACGAGCAGTACTTC
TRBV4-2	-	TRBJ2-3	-	CASSQDGQGTDTQYF	TGTGCCAGCAGCCAAGATGGTCAGGGGACAGATACGCAGTATTTT
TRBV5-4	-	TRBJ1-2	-	CASEGPEGYTF	TGTGCCTCAGAAGGGCCCGAAGGCTACACCTTC
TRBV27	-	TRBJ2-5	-	CASTRGMGETQYF	TGTGCCAGCACCCGGGGGATGGGAGAGACCCAGTACTTC
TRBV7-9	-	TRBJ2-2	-	CASSDRGGGTGELFF	TGTGCCAGCTCGGACCGAGGCGGAGGCACCGGGGAGCTGTTTTTT
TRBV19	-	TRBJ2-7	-	CASSTLNRPYEQYF	TGTGCCAGTAGTACGCTGAACAGACCCTACGAGCAGTACTTC
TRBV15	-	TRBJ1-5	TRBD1	CATRRTGTGGQPQHF	TGTGCCACCAGAAGGACCGGGACAGGGGGCCAGCCCCAGCATTTT
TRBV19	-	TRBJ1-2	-	CASSWGRYGYTF	TGTGCCAGTAGTTGGGGCCGGTATGGCTACACCTTC
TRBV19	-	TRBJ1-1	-	CASRSNGQLNTEAFF	TGTGCCAGTAGATCCAACGGACAACTGAACACTGAAGCTTTCTTT
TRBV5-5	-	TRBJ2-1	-	CASSLEGNGNEQFF	TGTGCCAGCAGCTTGGAGGGTAACGGCAATGAGCAGTTCTTC
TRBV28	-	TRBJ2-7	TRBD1	CASSFRDRGDEQYF	TGTGCCAGCAGTTTCCGGGACAGGGGGGACGAGCAGTACTTC
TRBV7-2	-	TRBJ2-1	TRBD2	CASSPGLAEVNEQFF	TGTGCCAGCAGCCCGGGACTAGCGGAGGTCAATGAGCAGTTCTTC
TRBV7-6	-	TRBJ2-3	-	CASSDLRGGDTDTQYF	TGTGCCAGCAGCGACCTCAGGGGAGGTGACACAGATACGCAGTATTTT
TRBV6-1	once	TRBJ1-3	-	CASSEYRVSSGNTIYF	TGTGCCAGCAGTGAATACAGAGTTTCCTCTGGAAACACCATATATTTT
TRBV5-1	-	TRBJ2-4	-	CASSLVGGDFKNIQYF	TGCGCCAGCAGCTTGGTAGGGGGGGACTTCAAAAACATTCAGTACTTC